The entry below describes one T cell receptor (beta chain). This specimen comes from a study of T cells in Graves' hyperthyroidism and ophthalmopathy. In germline, CDR1 is MNHNS, CDR2 SASEGT. Trimming cost V 5 bases and J 3 bases, with 13 bases left between them. This CDR3 has 14 residues. TCR beta CDR3 region amplification was performed from RNA transcripts. With the HTBI primer set, the TCR CDR3 went through a first round of RT-PCR. MiXCR, run by TCRdb on the multiplex PCR reads, gives a single entry per CDR3 protein. Seen here are about 290,000 distinct CDR3 sequences, roughly 17% observed once, and the top ten hold roughly a third.

The J gene is TRBJ2-5, the V gene TRBV6-1; no clear D. The clonotype originates from a young man with Graves' hyperthyroidism. The sequencing sample was made of blood. The CDR3 region has the DNA TGTGCCAGCAGTCTGAGTGGGGTTAAAGAGACCCAGTACTTC. Translating it yields CASSLSGVKETQYF.